The sample holds many counts of the clone carrying this T cell receptor (beta chain). Its cognate antigen is unknown. A junction boundary mismatches the germline segment, possibly from a read error. Combining a sample-barcoded 5' primer with a J-beta primer mix, a second PCR ran for about 6 to 11 cycles. TCRdb independently ran MiXCR on the 5' RACE reads; one entry per CDR3 protein. The sample shows some 1.4 million distinct CDR3 sequences, 40% to 50% of them seen only once. This specimen comes from a study of blood T cells in healthy people across ages. General study results and limits: Long-lived donors carried more naive CD4+ cells and greater diversity than aged donors.

There are 15 residues in the CDR3. The germline CDR1 and CDR2 sequences are SSHAT and FNYEAQ (reference sequence). The V gene is TRBV7-7, the J gene TRBJ2-2, with 8 bases that match TRBD1. The specimen was blood. This clonotype was sampled from a woman in her late teens or twenties in good health. The CDR3 DNA reads as TGTGCTAGCAGTCGGGACAGGCCCGGAACCGGGGAGCTGTTTTTT. As protein: CASSRDRPGTGELFF.